This T cell receptor (beta chain) was sequenced during a study of blood T cell repertoires in COVID-19. Study details: Samples came from the United States, Italy and Spain, spanning acute and convalescent COVID-19.

Method: immunoSEQ multiplex PCR; TCRdb's copy keeps in-frame clones and lacks some. The sample has roughly 440,000 clones, approximately 90% seen once; the top ten hold roughly 12%. The germline V gene encodes CDR1 SGHVS and CDR2 FQNEAQ. Trimming took off 3 bases at V and 4 bases at J, with 9 bases between the two ends. The length of the CDR3 is 13 residues. The chain is built from TRBV7-8 and TRBJ1-2, with D hard to call. The specimen sequenced was peripheral blood. This TCR derives from a woman aged 50 to 60 with COVID-19, enrolled during active disease. CDR3 in DNA: TGTGCCAGCAGCTTGGAGAGCACCTATGGCTACACCTTC. It yields the protein CASSLESTYGYTF.